This paragraph covers one TCR beta chain sequence. The record originates from a study of blood T cell repertoires in COVID-19. The repertoire was sequenced with immunoSEQ multiplex PCR; TCRdb's copy has only in-frame clones and lacks some. The sample records roughly 100,000 clones, approximately 77% being singletons. V lost 5 bases to trimming and J lost 4 bases, with 20 bases between them. This CDR3 contains 17 residues. Germline-derived CDR1 and CDR2 are SGHTA and FQGNSA. This receptor was taken from a woman of 80 years or more with acute or convalescent COVID-19. This chain uses TRBV7-2 with TRBJ1-4, with D possibly TRBD1 on 6 matching bases. The source material was peripheral blood. This chain's CDR3 is CASSRGGQTNNNEKLFF. The CDR3 nucleotides are TGTGCCAGCAGCAGGGGGGGTCAAACGAACAATAATGAAAAACTGTTTTTT.